These 26 T cell receptor beta chains originate from one sample sequenced in a study of blood T cells in healthy people across ages. A sample-barcoded 5' primer and a J-beta primer mix were used in a second PCR of roughly 6 to 12 cycles. TCRdb used MiXCR to reprocess the 5' RACE reads, holding one entry per CDR3 protein. Of some 900,000 distinct CDR3 sequences listed, roughly 50% are singletons. The sequenced material came from blood. The receptors derive from a young man in good health.

V and J are TRBV20-1 and TRBJ2-7; D possibly corresponds to TRBD2 (6 bases). CDR1 and CDR2 (germline): DFQATT, SNEGSKA (reference sequence). The germline V and J ends were trimmed by 2 bases and 3 bases, with 14 bases remaining between them. The CDR3 covers 14 residues. The CDR3: CSARKSAGFYEQYF. CDR3 DNA sequence: TGCAGTGCTAGAAAAAGCGCGGGGTTCTACGAGCAGTACTTC.

This clonotype was observed a single time. V and J are TRBV9 and TRBJ2-3, with D tentatively TRBD2 (6 bases). The V end was cut by 7 bases, the J end by 0 bases, with 21 bases between. This CDR3 comprises 17 residues. Germline V lookup: CDR1 SGDLS, CDR2 YYNGEE. Here the CDR3 reads CASGDPAGASSTDTQYF. The CDR3 DNA is TGTGCCAGCGGAGATCCAGCGGGTGCCTCTAGCACAGATACGCAGTATTTT. The variable domain in full, completed from reference TRBV9 and TRBJ2-3, reads DSGVTQTPKHLITATGQRVTLRCSPRSGDLSVYWYQQSLDQGLQFLIQYYNGEERAKGNILERFSAQQFPDLHSELNLSSLELGDSALYFCASGDPAGASSTDTQYFGPGTRLTVL.

V usage is TRBV7-2 and J usage is TRBJ2-7; tentative D call: TRBD1 (6 bases). Germline values: CDR1 SGHTA, CDR2 FQGNSA. This CDR3 contains 14 residues. Trimming pared 5 bases from V and 0 bases from J, leaving 11 bases between. DNA of the CDR3: TGTGCCAGCAGCCGTGACAGGTTCTCCTACGAGCAGTACTTC. This gives the protein CASSRDRFSYEQYF.

V is TRBV7-8 and J is TRBJ2-7; tentative D call: TRBD2 (6 bases). The CDR3 length is 14 residues. The V and J ends lost 3 bases and 4 bases respectively, with 13 bases between them. CDR1 is SGHVS, CDR2 FQNEAQ, per germline. The CDR3 loop is CASSFLSSGYEQYF. The CDR3 DNA reads as TGTGCCAGCAGCTTTTTGTCGAGCGGGTACGAGCAGTACTTC.

The CDR3 bases are TGTGCCAGCAGCTTAGGGTGGCTCCCCGGGTCGGGCACAGATACGCAGTATTTT. Protein: CASSLGWLPGSGTDTQYF. The genes are TRBV7-8 and TRBJ2-3, with no clear D. V lost 1 base and J lost 1, with 18 bases in between. Germline loops: CDR1 SGHVS, CDR2 FQNEAQ. The CDR3 runs to 18 residues.

The chain couples TRBV10-3 to TRBJ2-7, with a possible D match to TRBD2 (6 bases). CDR1 and CDR2 (germline): ENHRY, SYGVKD. CDR3 size: 16 residues. Trimming took off 6 bases at V and 4 bases at J, with 22 bases between the two ends. The CDR3 bases are TGTGCCATCAGGGGGGATAGGCGGGGTCTGGATTACGAGCAGTACTTC. Amino acids: CAIRGDRRGLDYEQYF.

This clonotype has a count of ten or more. The chain joins TRBV28 to TRBJ2-7; 9 nucleotides line up with TRBD1. Looked up from germline, CDR1 is MDHEN and CDR2 is SYDVKM. The CDR3 covers 14 residues. Trimming removed 2 bases from V and 2 bases from J; junction bases left unmatched: 1. Here the CDR3 reads CASSLRDRAYEQYF. As DNA, the CDR3 is TGTGCCAGCAGTTTAAGGGACAGGGCCTACGAGCAGTACTTC. Supplemented by reference TRBV28 and TRBJ2-7, the full variable domain reads DVKVTQSSRYLVKRTGEKVFLECVQDMDHENMFWYRQDPGLGLRLIYFSYDVKMKEKGDIPEGYSVSREKKERFSLILESASTNQTSMYLCASSLRDRAYEQYFGPGTRLTVT.

This chain joins TRBV20-1 and TRBJ1-1; 7 bases line up with TRBD1. The CDR3 has 13 residues. Germline loops: CDR1 DFQATT, CDR2 SNEGSKA (reference sequence). V shed 6 bases, J shed 1 base, and the junction held 5 bases outside the gene matches. CDR3: CSAWTGENTEAFF. The DNA for the CDR3 is TGCAGTGCCTGGACAGGTGAGAACACTGAAGCTTTCTTT.

This chain links TRBV4-1 with TRBJ2-7; 8 bases agree with TRBD1. After removal of 3 bases from V and 3 bases from J, the junction contained 7 bases not matched to a gene. CDR1 and CDR2 (germline): MGHRA, YSYEKL. This CDR3 has 15 residues. CDR3 nucleotide sequence: TGCGCCAGCAGCCAGGGTCCAGGGGGCTACTACGAGCAGTACTTC. It is translated as CASSQGPGGYYEQYF.

The CDR3 DNA reads TGTGCCAGCAGGCAGACAGGACTGGACACCGGGGAGCTGTTTTTT. Translation: CASRQTGLDTGELFF. The chain links TRBV6-5 to TRBJ2-2, with D perhaps TRBD1 (6 bases). V lost 6 bases, J lost 3 bases, and 14 bases lay in between. Germline V CDR1 and CDR2: MNHEY, SVGAGI. The CDR3 extends over 15 amino acids.

The chain links TRBV4-1 to TRBJ2-4; a possible D gene is TRBD1 (6 bases). The end of the DNA aligns better with TRBJ2-5, so the J call may be wrong. The CDR3 is made up of 15 amino acids. The germline gives CDR1 MGHRA, CDR2 YSYEKL. For the CDR3, the DNA is TGCGCCAGCAGCCTTACAGGGTCCTACCCAGGGACCCAGTACTTC. As protein: CASSLTGSYPGTQYF.

This clonotype was observed a few times. The rearrangement links TRBV20-1 to TRBJ2-7; weak D call: TRBD1 (6 bases). The DNA matches TRBJ2-5 better at its end, which makes the J call doubtful. CDR1 and CDR2 from the germline V gene are DFQATT and SNEGSKA (reference sequence). This CDR3 region has 15 residues. In nucleotides, the CDR3 is TGCAGTGCTAGTCACACCCGGCAAGGGGGAAAGACCCAGTACTTC. Translating gives CSASHTRQGGKTQYF.

The chain has TRBV20-1 and TRBJ2-4; perhaps TRBD1 as D (5 bases). The CDR3 totals 14 residues. Germline V gene lookup returns CDR1 DFQATT and CDR2 SNEGSKA (reference sequence). The V end lost 4 bases, the J end lost 0 bases, and 10 bases lay between the germline ends. CDR3 protein: CSANGHVAKNIQYF. CDR3 nucleotides: TGCAGTGCTAACGGACACGTAGCCAAAAACATTCAGTACTTC.

This clonotype was found many times. This chain connects TRBV7-3 to TRBJ2-7; 7 bases map to TRBD2. This CDR3 spans 15 amino acids. With V trimmed by 0 bases and J by 0 bases, 2 bases remained unmatched. Germline lookup yields CDR1 SGHTA and CDR2 FQGTGA. The CDR3 region has the DNA TGTGCCAGCAGCTTAACGGGGGGGGACTCCTACGAGCAGTACTTC. Residues: CASSLTGGDSYEQYF.

J is TRBJ2-3 and V is TRBV2, with 8 bases identical to TRBD2. The CDR3 has 15 amino acids. Germline V lookup: CDR1 SNHLY, CDR2 FYNNEI. The trim removed 6 bases at V and 6 bases at J, leaving 11 bases unmatched. In DNA form, the CDR3 reads TGTGCCAGCAGAAGCGGGGGCCCCGAATTTGATACGCAGTATTTT. Its translation: CASRSGGPEFDTQYF.

This clonotype was seen more than once but under ten times. CDR3 nucleotide sequence: TGTGCCAGCAGTACTCGAGGGGGGGCAACTGAAGCTTTCTTT. It codes for CASSTRGGATEAFF. The J gene is TRBJ1-1, the V gene TRBV2; a possible D gene is TRBD1 (6 bases). The CDR3 has 14 residues. With 5 bases removed from V and 5 bases from J, the gap between germline ends came to 15 bases. Germline CDR1 and CDR2: SNHLY and FYNNEI.

The gene calls are TRBV28 and TRBJ2-5, with TRBD1 identical over 8 bases. The better agreement between TRBJ2-7 and the DNA end casts doubt on the J call. Germline loops: CDR1 MDHEN, CDR2 SYDVKM. There are 15 residues in the CDR3. The CDR3 spells CASQYLGQGAYEQYF. Written as DNA, the CDR3 is TGTGCCAGCCAATACCTGGGCCAGGGGGCTTACGAGCAGTACTTC.

This clonotype has a single count. The genes are TRBV6-1 and TRBJ1-6; D unclear. Per germline, CDR1 MNHNS and CDR2 SASEGT. This CDR3 region has 17 residues. Trimming shortened V by 7 bases and J by 0 bases, and 16 bases separated the two germline ends. DNA of the CDR3: TGTGCCAGCACTCCGGGGTCTTCTAGCTCCTATAATTCACCCCTCCACTTT. It yields the protein CASTPGSSSSYNSPLHF.

This clonotype was counted only a few times. This CDR3 is CASSLGVRMNTEAFF. CDR3 DNA sequence: TGCGCCAGCAGCTTGGGGGTCAGAATGAACACTGAAGCTTTCTTT. The chain combines TRBV5-1 with TRBJ1-1; no reliable D call. The germline V and J ends were trimmed by 0 bases and 0 bases, with 9 bases remaining between them. Germline V gene data show CDR1 as SGHRS and CDR2 as YFSETQ. The CDR3 extends over 15 amino acids. The full variable domain, with the rest looked up from reference TRBV5-1 and TRBJ1-1, is KAGVTQTPRYLIKTRGQQVTLSCSPISGHRSVSWYQQTPGQGLQFLFEYFSETQRNKGNFPGRFSGRQFSNSRSEMNVSTLELGDSALYLCASSLGVRMNTEAFFGQGTRLTVV.

A few counts support this clonotype. V usage is TRBV10-3 and J usage is TRBJ2-5, with 16 bases fitting TRBD2. The V gene's germline CDR1 is ENHRY and CDR2 SYGVKD. The ends lost 4 bases at V and 2 bases at J; junction bases unmatched: 4. This CDR3 is 17 amino acids long. This chain's CDR3 is CAISAGTSGGDQETQYF. CDR3 DNA: TGTGCCATCAGTGCCGGGACTAGCGGGGGGGATCAAGAGACCCAGTACTTC.

V is TRBV5-1 and J is TRBJ1-2, with D possibly TRBD1 on 6 matching bases. V shed 2 bases and J shed 3 bases, with 14 bases lying between them. The CDR3 runs to 15 residues. The germline V gene encodes CDR1 SGHRS and CDR2 YFSETQ. CDR3 in DNA: TGCGCCAGCAGCTTCTTTACAGGGAGGCACTATGGCTACACCTTC. It translates to CASSFFTGRHYGYTF.

V gene TRBV7-2 combines with J gene TRBJ1-2; D remains ambiguous. CDR1 and CDR2 (germline): SGHTA, FQGNSA. The ends were cut back, 1 base at V and 4 bases at J, with 10 bases in the middle. CDR3 length: 14 amino acids. DNA of the CDR3: TGTGCCAGCAGCTTAGGGCAGGCGACCTATGGCTACACCTTC. Amino acid sequence: CASSLGQATYGYTF.

The chain combines TRBV12-3 or TRBV12-4 with TRBJ1-4; 7 nucleotides line up with TRBD1. The CDR3 has 14 amino acids. The V gene end was trimmed by 5 bases and the J gene end by 5 bases; junction bases not matched to a gene: 5. The CDR3 DNA is TGTGCCAGCAGTACGACAGGGTTGAATGAAAAACTGTTTTTT. Translation gives CASSTTGLNEKLFF.

The chain couples TRBV30 to TRBJ2-2, with D perhaps TRBD1 (5 bases). Looked up from germline, CDR1 is GTSNPN and CDR2 is SVGIG (reference sequence). The V gene lost 3 bases and the J gene lost 3 bases, with 8 bases spanning the gap. There are 13 residues in the CDR3. The CDR3 DNA is TGTGCCTGGAGGACAGACTACACCGGGGAGCTGTTTTTT. Its protein is CAWRTDYTGELFF.

The chain joins TRBV4-2 to TRBJ2-5; TRBD1 agrees at 8 bases. This CDR3 has 15 amino acids. Germline V gives CDR1 LGHNA, CDR2 YNFKEQ. Trimming cost V 3 bases and J 2 bases; bases outside gene matches: 5. CDR3 in DNA: TGTGCCAGCAGCCACGCGGACAGGGTGCAAGAGACCCAGTACTTC. This codes for CASSHADRVQETQYF.

Only a few counts were recorded for this clonotype. This chain links TRBV10-3 with TRBJ1-2; the D gene is possibly TRBD1 (5 bases). Germline-derived CDR1 and CDR2 are ENHRY and SYGVKD. V was pared by 7 bases and J by 4 bases, with 10 bases between. This CDR3 contains 12 residues. CDR3 nucleotides: TGTGCCATCACGGCCGGGGGCTATGGCTACACCTTC. Translating it yields CAITAGGYGYTF.